The source of this TCR beta chain is a study of post-analysis software for immune sequencing data. Whole-study results and caveats: Normalized Chao1 diversity in multiple sclerosis patients fell significantly below that of controls. Co-batched samples clustered tightly together by F measure. About five TRBV segments, including TRBV5-6, TRBV5-1 and TRBV20-1, were more frequent in patients than controls.

This clonotype occurred a few times. Antigen specificity is unknown. The V and J ends lost 5 bases and 4 bases respectively, with 15 bases between them. CDR3 length: 13 amino acids. The V gene's germline CDR1 is DFQATT and CDR2 SNEGSKA (reference sequence). Unique molecular identifiers had been added to the TCR beta cDNA libraries. TCRdb analysed the PCR reads with MiXCR anew, one entry per CDR3 protein. The repertoire has about 770,000 distinct CDR3 sequences, about 43% of them found once; the top ten carry roughly 4.4%. This TCR was sampled from a girl under 18 with multiple sclerosis. This chain links TRBV20-1 with TRBJ2-7, with TRBD2 as a possible D gene (5 bases). Material: blood. Written as DNA, the CDR3 is TGCAGTGCTGGAGCGGCGGCTACTTACGAGCAGTACTTC. Encoded protein: CSAGAAATYEQYF.